Listed below are T cell receptor beta chains from one sample, sequenced in a study of naive and memory T cell subsets. TCRdb reprocessed the UMI-ligation and nested PCR reads via MiXCR and lists one record per CDR3 protein. Of 120,000 or so distinct CDR3 sequences in the sample, 36% were seen once. Material: central memory CD4+ T cells from blood. The source is a human donor in good health. The CDR3 runs from the conserved cysteine through the conserved F or W. The D gene is left open where the match is weak. Clone size is shown for a subset of rows, as once, few, many or a class of expanded clone.

abundance: many
d_gene: TRBD1
v_gene: TRBV10-3
j_gene: TRBJ2-7
CDR3aa: CATRQGSYEQYF
CDR3nt: TGTGCCACCAGACAGGGCTCCTACGAGCAGTACTTC

abundance: many
d_gene: TRBD1
v_gene: TRBV24-1
j_gene: TRBJ2-2
CDR3aa: CATRQGGTGELFF
CDR3nt: TGTGCCACCCGACAGGGCGGCACCGGGGAGCTGTTTTTT

abundance: NA
d_gene: TRBD2
v_gene: TRBV10-3
j_gene: TRBJ2-5
CDR3aa: CAILAGETQYF
CDR3nt: TGTGCCATCCTAGCGGGAGAGACCCAGTACTTC

abundance: few
d_gene: NA
v_gene: TRBV11-1
j_gene: TRBJ2-1
CDR3aa: CASSRGGGDFNEQFF
CDR3nt: TGTGCCAGCAGCCGCGGCGGAGGGGACTTCAATGAGCAGTTCTTC

abundance: many
d_gene: NA
v_gene: TRBV3-1
j_gene: TRBJ2-1
CDR3aa: CASRTPRGEQFF
CDR3nt: TGTGCCAGCAGAACACCCCGGGGGGAGCAGTTCTTC

abundance: NA
d_gene: NA
v_gene: TRBV3-1
j_gene: TRBJ2-2
CDR3aa: CASSQDWSSAPRDPTGELFF
CDR3nt: TGTGCCAGCAGCCAAGATTGGAGTAGCGCCCCAAGGGACCCCACCGGGGAGCTGTTTTTT

abundance: NA
d_gene: NA
v_gene: TRBV6-6
j_gene: TRBJ1-5
CDR3aa: CASSPPGHRSNQPQHF
CDR3nt: TGTGCCAGCAGCCCCCCGGGGCACAGAAGCAATCAGCCCCAGCATTTT

abundance: NA
d_gene: NA
v_gene: TRBV6-1
j_gene: TRBJ2-1
CDR3aa: CASSTLARETYNEPFF
CDR3nt: TGTGCCAGCAGCACGCTAGCGAGGGAAACCTACAATGAGCCGTTCTTC

abundance: NA
d_gene: TRBD2
v_gene: TRBV6-1
j_gene: TRBJ2-7
CDR3aa: CASSAGTSGYEQYF
CDR3nt: TGTGCCAGCAGTGCCGGGACTAGCGGCTACGAGCAGTACTTC

abundance: NA
d_gene: TRBD1
v_gene: TRBV6-5
j_gene: TRBJ2-7
CDR3aa: CASNPRDRAYEQYF
CDR3nt: TGTGCCAGCAACCCCCGGGACAGGGCCTACGAGCAGTACTTC

abundance: few
d_gene: TRBD1
v_gene: TRBV7-8
j_gene: TRBJ2-1
CDR3aa: CASSQRAGTGMFF
CDR3nt: TGTGCCAGCAGCCAACGGGCCGGGACAGGGATGTTCTTC

abundance: few
d_gene: NA
v_gene: TRBV20-1
j_gene: TRBJ2-7
CDR3aa: CSARAPGAVREQYF
CDR3nt: TGCAGTGCTAGAGCCCCAGGGGCAGTACGGGAGCAGTACTTC

abundance: few
d_gene: NA
v_gene: TRBV12-3/TRBV12-4
j_gene: TRBJ2-2
CDR3aa: CASSGKSITGELFF
CDR3nt: TGTGCCAGCAGTGGGAAAAGCATAACCGGGGAGCTGTTTTTT

abundance: NA
d_gene: NA
v_gene: TRBV20-1
j_gene: TRBJ1-1
CDR3aa: CGASSSNTEAFF
CDR3nt: TGCGGTGCTAGTTCATCGAACACTGAAGCTTTCTTT

abundance: NA
d_gene: NA
v_gene: TRBV28
j_gene: TRBJ2-7
CDR3aa: CASFAGYEQYF
CDR3nt: TGTGCCAGCTTTGCGGGGTACGAGCAGTACTTC

abundance: many
d_gene: NA
v_gene: TRBV7-2
j_gene: TRBJ2-1
CDR3aa: CASRLDRSSYNEQFF
CDR3nt: TGTGCCAGCAGACTCGACCGCAGCTCCTACAATGAGCAGTTCTTC

abundance: NA
d_gene: NA
v_gene: TRBV7-9
j_gene: TRBJ2-3
CDR3aa: CASSLAGLSDTQYF
CDR3nt: TGTGCCAGCAGCTTAGCGGGACTTTCCGATACGCAGTATTTT

abundance: few
d_gene: NA
v_gene: TRBV12-3/TRBV12-4
j_gene: TRBJ2-3
CDR3aa: CASSSGTDTQYF
CDR3nt: TGTGCCAGCAGTTCGGGGACAGATACGCAGTATTTT